Shown below are 28 T cell receptor beta chains from a single sample sequenced in a study of spatial heterogeneity in lung cancer. The time point denotes: sample taken at primary tumor resection. TCRdb processed the 5' RACE reads anew with MiXCR; each CDR3 protein has one entry. The sample carries about 22,000 distinct CDR3 sequences, over 5.5% recorded once. Sequencing was performed on PBMCs, taken at surgery. The receptors shown here come from a male donor with early-stage non-small cell lung cancer.

This clonotype occurred many times. V usage is TRBV28 and J usage is TRBJ1-1; maybe TRBD1 (5 bases). CDR3 length: 14 amino acids. From germline, CDR1 is MDHEN and CDR2 SYDVKM. Trimming removed 4 bases at V and 5 bases at J, with 14 bases between. The CDR3 loop reads CASSSMTVGTEAFF. CDR3 sequence (DNA): TGTGCCAGCAGTTCCATGACAGTTGGGACTGAAGCTTTCTTT. Using reference TRBV28 and TRBJ1-1 for the parts outside the CDR3, the full variable domain is DVKVTQSSRYLVKRTGEKVFLECVQDMDHENMFWYRQDPGLGLRLIYFSYDVKMKEKGDIPEGYSVSREKKERFSLILESASTNQTSMYLCASSSMTVGTEAFFGQGTRLTVV.

This clonotype was counted many times. The chain couples TRBV5-6 to TRBJ1-6, with TRBD1 matching over 7 bases. The germline gives CDR1 SGHDT, CDR2 YYEEEE. The V and J ends lost 3 bases and 9 bases, in that order; junction bases with no gene match: 12. CDR3 length: 16 residues. As DNA, the CDR3 is TGTGCCAGCAGCTCCCGGGCAGGGGGAAGTAGTTCACCCCTCCACTTT. Translated, it gives CASSSRAGGSSSPLHF.

This clonotype occurred a few times. The CDR3: CASSSSSFTEAFF. The CDR3 DNA is TGTGCCAGCAGTTCCAGCTCTTTCACTGAAGCTTTCTTT. The rearrangement uses TRBV28 and TRBJ1-1; D uncertain. V was shortened by 4 bases and J by 4 bases, with 10 bases between the two germline ends. The V gene's germline CDR1 is MDHEN and CDR2 SYDVKM. CDR3 length: 13 amino acids.

This clonotype was seen many times. The chain employs TRBV5-6 and TRBJ2-1; D not certain. The germline V gene encodes CDR1 SGHDT and CDR2 YYEEEE. Trimming cost V 3 bases and J 4 bases, with 2 bases left between them. CDR3 size: 11 residues. DNA for the CDR3: TGTGCCAGCAGCTATTACAATGAGCAGTTCTTC. It yields the protein CASSYYNEQFF.

This clonotype occurred many times. The gene calls are TRBV20-1 and TRBJ2-3, with 13 nucleotides matching TRBD2. V lost 3 bases and J lost 3; bases outside the gene matches: 6. There are 16 residues in the CDR3. The germline gives CDR1 DFQATT, CDR2 SNEGSKA (reference sequence). The CDR3 DNA is TGCAGTGCTAGGGGTGGACTAGCGGGAGAAACAGATACGCAGTATTTT. It translates to CSARGGLAGETDTQYF.

The table lists this clonotype with a few counts. The V and J genes are TRBV19 and TRBJ1-5, with 8 bases matching TRBD1. V trimming: 4 bases; J trimming: 9 bases; junction bases outside the gene matches: 11. The germline V gene encodes CDR1 LNHDA and CDR2 SQIVND (reference sequence). This CDR3 comprises 15 residues. CDR3 sequence (DNA): TGTGCCAGTAGTAACGACAGGGGCGGGTCATGGCCCCAGCATTTT. As protein: CASSNDRGGSWPQHF. Full variable domain (remainder filled in from reference TRBV19 and TRBJ1-5): DGGITQSPKYLFRKEGQNVTLSCEQNLNHDAMYWYRQDPGQGLRLIYYSQIVNDFQKGDIAEGYSVSREKKESFPLTVTSAQKNPTAFYLCASSNDRGGSWPQHFGDGTRLSIL.

There are many counts of this clonotype. V usage is TRBV20-1 and J usage is TRBJ1-1, with 9 bases matching TRBD1. The length of the CDR3 is 18 residues. Germline CDR1 reads DFQATT; CDR2 reads SNEGSKA (reference sequence). V shed 3 bases and J 0 bases; nucleotides not matched to a gene: 14. CDR3 bases: TGCAGTGCTAGGCACCCCGGGACAGGGTTATTGATGAACACTGAAGCTTTCTTT. Translated: CSARHPGTGLLMNTEAFF.

A few counts support this clonotype. The chain joins TRBV20-1 to TRBJ2-6; D gene unclear. Germline V lookup: CDR1 DFQATT, CDR2 SNEGSKA (reference sequence). The CDR3 contains 15 residues. The V end lost 5 bases, the J end lost 0 bases, and 11 bases lay between the germline ends. This CDR3 is CSAGIRDSGANVLTF. In nucleotides, the CDR3 is TGCAGTGCTGGGATAAGAGACTCTGGGGCCAACGTCCTGACTTTC.

This clonotype was seen at least ten times. The V and J genes are TRBV28 and TRBJ2-1; D perhaps matches TRBD2 (5 bases). V lost 3 bases to trimming and J lost 9 bases, with 15 bases between them. This CDR3 contains 14 residues. CDR1 is MDHEN and CDR2 is SYDVKM in the germline V gene. The CDR3 spells CASSFGGVIGEQFF. In nucleotides, the CDR3 is TGTGCCAGCAGTTTTGGAGGAGTTATTGGTGAGCAGTTCTTC.

The rearrangement links TRBV20-1 to TRBJ2-7; D is possibly TRBD1 (6 bases). V dropped 3 bases and J dropped 6 bases, with 18 bases sitting between them. The CDR3 is 14 amino acids. Per the germline V gene, CDR1 is DFQATT and CDR2 is SNEGSKA (reference sequence). The CDR3 nucleotides read TGCAGTGCTAGGATGCAACAGGGTACGAGCGAGCAGTACTTC. This sequence encodes CSARMQQGTSEQYF.

This clonotype has ten or more counts. The V gene is TRBV4-3, the J gene TRBJ2-2; 11 bases line up with TRBD2. Trimming removed 0 bases from V and 7 bases from J; junction bases left unmatched: 13. Germline CDR1 LGHNA, CDR2 YSLEER. CDR3 length: 19 amino acids. CDR3 in amino acids: CASSQDLVLAGEVNGELFF. The DNA for the CDR3 is TGCGCCAGCAGCCAAGATCTGGTACTAGCGGGAGAAGTAAACGGGGAGCTGTTTTTT.

This sequence joins TRBV4-1 and TRBJ2-1, with 8 bases identical to TRBD2. The CDR3 sequence is 14 residues long. Trimming at V came to 4 bases and at J to 7 bases, leaving 6 bases not matched to a gene. Looked up from germline, CDR1 is MGHRA and CDR2 is YSYEKL. The CDR3 nucleotides are TGCGCCAGCAGCCCCCCGGGAGGGGGGAATGAGCAGTTCTTC. It specifies CASSPPGGGNEQFF.

This chain connects TRBV18 to TRBJ2-7; D possibly corresponds to TRBD1 (5 bases). Germline-derived CDR1 and CDR2 are KGHSH and LQKENI. Trimming shortened V by 3 bases and J by 1 base, and 19 bases separated the two germline ends. The CDR3 sequence is 17 residues long. In DNA form, the CDR3 reads TGTGCCAGCTCACCCGCCGCAGGGCTCGGACCGTCCTACGAGCAGTACTTC. Its translation is CASSPAAGLGPSYEQYF.

Ten or more counts support this clonotype. This chain links TRBV28 with TRBJ1-6; 7 bases agree with TRBD1. The V segment lost 7 bases and the J segment 4 bases; nucleotides outside the gene matches: 7. The CDR3 totals 15 residues. From germline, CDR1 is MDHEN and CDR2 SYDVKM. CDR3 nucleotides: TGTGCCAGCAAGCCGACAGGGCGGTATAATTCACCCCTCCACTTT. Protein sequence: CASKPTGRYNSPLHF.

This clonotype was recorded at least ten times. The chain carries TRBV29-1 and TRBJ2-5, with D hard to call. The length of the CDR3 is 13 residues. The ends were cut back, 1 base at V and 1 base at J, with 7 bases in the middle. Germline V gene lookup returns CDR1 SQVTM and CDR2 ANQGSEA. The CDR3 is CSVEGWSQETQYF. The CDR3 DNA reads TGCAGCGTTGAAGGGTGGTCCCAAGAGACCCAGTACTTC.

In this sample, this clonotype turned up many times. The chain links TRBV18 to TRBJ2-4; TRBD2 agrees at 8 bases. V dropped 1 base and J dropped 3; count of bases not matched to a gene: 5. From germline, CDR1 is KGHSH and CDR2 LQKENI. The CDR3 is 16 amino acids. The CDR3 spells CASSPQNGGDKNIQYF. The CDR3 region has the DNA TGTGCCAGCTCACCACAAAACGGGGGGGACAAAAACATTCAGTACTTC.

This clonotype was observed many times. CDR3 in amino acids: CASSPPQGKGGTGELFF. DNA for the CDR3: TGTGCCAGCAGTCCACCACAGGGAAAGGGGGGAACCGGGGAGCTGTTTTTT. The chain recombines TRBV27 with TRBJ2-2; perhaps D is TRBD1 or TRBD2 (6 bases each). Trimming pared 5 bases from V and 5 bases from J, leaving 21 bases between. Germline V CDR1 and CDR2: MNHEY, SMNVEV (reference sequence). The CDR3 is made up of 17 amino acids.

This clonotype was seen only a few times. The rearrangement uses TRBV7-8 and TRBJ2-5, with 7 bases lining up with TRBD1. Looked up from germline, CDR1 is SGHVS and CDR2 is FQNEAQ. V shed 5 bases, J shed 2 bases, and the junction held 14 bases outside the gene matches. The CDR3 has 17 amino acids. The CDR3 spells CASSQRGQRRNQETQYF. The DNA for the CDR3 is TGTGCCAGCAGCCAGAGGGGGCAGCGTCGAAATCAAGAGACCCAGTACTTC.

The chain links TRBV21-1 to TRBJ2-3; the tabulated D call, TRBD2, remains unverified against the DNA. TRBV21-1 is designated a pseudogene. The CDR3 length is 13 residues. CDR3 region: CASSRQGVDTQYF. DNA for the CDR3: TGTGCCAGCAGCAGGCAGGGCGTAGATACGCAGTATTTT.

This clonotype was seen ten or more times. The V gene is TRBV6-2 or TRBV6-3, the J gene TRBJ2-4, with TRBD2 as a possible D gene (5 bases). V lost 0 bases and J 7 bases, leaving 22 bases between the germline ends. This CDR3 spans 18 amino acids. Per the germline V gene, CDR1 is MNHEY and CDR2 is SVGEGT. Here the CDR3 DNA reads TGTGCCAGCAGTTACTCCACAGTGCTGACCCGGGATTTGAACATTCAGTACTTC. Protein product: CASSYSTVLTRDLNIQYF.

The table lists this clonotype with many counts. V and J are TRBV5-4 and TRBJ1-2; no firm D call. The length of the CDR3 is 15 residues. Trimming cost V 1 base and J 1 base, with 11 bases left between them. Germline V gene sequence: CDR1 SGHNT, CDR2 YYREEE (reference sequence). CDR3 DNA sequence: TGTGCCAGCAGCTTGAGAGACGCCTATAACTATGGCTACACCTTC. Amino acid sequence: CASSLRDAYNYGYTF.

This clonotype was counted at least ten times. The genes are TRBV27 and TRBJ2-2; 12 positions agree with TRBD2. From germline, CDR1 is MNHEY and CDR2 SMNVEV (reference sequence). Trimming removed 8 bases from V and 3 bases from J; junction bases left unmatched: 1. The CDR3 runs to 14 residues. CDR3 region: CASGLAGHTGELFF. CDR3 bases: TGTGCCAGCGGACTAGCGGGACACACCGGGGAGCTGTTTTTT.

This chain links TRBV6-2 or TRBV6-3 with TRBJ2-1, with a possible D match to TRBD2 (6 bases). Between the trimmed V and J ends, which lost 4 bases and 0 bases, there was a span of 13 bases. The V gene's germline CDR1 is MNHEY and CDR2 SVGEGT. The length of the CDR3 is 16 residues. The CDR3 DNA sequence: TGTGCCAGCAGTTGGGACTTTCTGGGCTCCTACAATGAGCAGTTCTTC. As protein: CASSWDFLGSYNEQFF.

Ten or more counts support this clonotype. V gene TRBV18 combines with J gene TRBJ1-1; the D is unclear. The CDR3 loop spans 11 amino acids. Trimming took off 3 bases at V and 3 bases at J, with 2 bases between the two ends. From germline, CDR1 is KGHSH and CDR2 LQKENI. CDR3 in DNA: TGTGCCAGCTCACCGGACACTGAAGCTTTCTTT. Amino acids: CASSPDTEAFF.

This clonotype is categorized as large. The chain is built from TRBV27 and TRBJ2-1; 8 bases are shared with TRBD2. Germline trimming cut 5 bases from V and 3 bases from J; bases unmatched to any gene: 6. CDR1 and CDR2 from the germline V gene are MNHEY and SMNVEV (reference sequence). CDR3 length equals 15 residues. The CDR3 nucleotides read TGTGCCAGCAGTCCTAATAGCGGGAACTACAATGAGCAGTTCTTC. It encodes CASSPNSGNYNEQFF.

The CDR3 nucleotides read TGTGCCAGCAGCCCTGTTGGGTGGACTAGCACGAATACGCAGTATTTT. It encodes CASSPVGWTSTNTQYF. This chain links TRBV7-2 with TRBJ2-3, with 8 positions matching TRBD2. Germline CDR1 is SGHTA and CDR2 is FQGNSA. The CDR3 contains 16 residues. V trimming: 5 bases; J trimming: 7 bases; junction bases outside the gene matches: 14.

This clonotype was recorded many times. The chain combines TRBV27 with TRBJ2-1, with TRBD1 identical over 7 bases. Germline V gene data show CDR1 as MNHEY and CDR2 as SMNVEV (reference sequence). This CDR3 is built from 15 residues. V gave up 5 bases and J gave up 0 bases; unmatched junction bases: 4. For the CDR3, the DNA is TGTGCCAGCAGTCTCGACAGGGACTCCTACAATGAGCAGTTCTTC. Amino acid sequence: CASSLDRDSYNEQFF.

This clonotype has a handful of counts. The chain carries TRBV12-3 or TRBV12-4 and TRBJ1-1; D gene uncertain. The V end was cut by 6 bases, the J end by 4 bases, with 15 bases between. The CDR3 contains 14 residues. The CDR3 DNA is TGTGCCAGCAGCCAAACGACGGGGAGCACTGAAGCTTTCTTT. It encodes CASSQTTGSTEAFF.